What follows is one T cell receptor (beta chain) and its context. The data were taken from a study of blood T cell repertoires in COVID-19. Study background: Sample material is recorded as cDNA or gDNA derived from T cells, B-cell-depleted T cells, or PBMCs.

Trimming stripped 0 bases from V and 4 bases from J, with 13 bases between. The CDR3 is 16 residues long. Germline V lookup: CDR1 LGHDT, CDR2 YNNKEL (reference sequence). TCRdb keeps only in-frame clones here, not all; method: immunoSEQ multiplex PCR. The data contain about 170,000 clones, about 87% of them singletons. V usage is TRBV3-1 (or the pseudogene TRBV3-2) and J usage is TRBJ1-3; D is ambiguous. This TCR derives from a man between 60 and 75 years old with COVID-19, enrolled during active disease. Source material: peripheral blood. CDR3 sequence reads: CASSQDSQVLGNTIYF. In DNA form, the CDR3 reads TGTGCCAGCAGCCAAGACAGTCAGGTCCTCGGAAACACCATATATTTT.